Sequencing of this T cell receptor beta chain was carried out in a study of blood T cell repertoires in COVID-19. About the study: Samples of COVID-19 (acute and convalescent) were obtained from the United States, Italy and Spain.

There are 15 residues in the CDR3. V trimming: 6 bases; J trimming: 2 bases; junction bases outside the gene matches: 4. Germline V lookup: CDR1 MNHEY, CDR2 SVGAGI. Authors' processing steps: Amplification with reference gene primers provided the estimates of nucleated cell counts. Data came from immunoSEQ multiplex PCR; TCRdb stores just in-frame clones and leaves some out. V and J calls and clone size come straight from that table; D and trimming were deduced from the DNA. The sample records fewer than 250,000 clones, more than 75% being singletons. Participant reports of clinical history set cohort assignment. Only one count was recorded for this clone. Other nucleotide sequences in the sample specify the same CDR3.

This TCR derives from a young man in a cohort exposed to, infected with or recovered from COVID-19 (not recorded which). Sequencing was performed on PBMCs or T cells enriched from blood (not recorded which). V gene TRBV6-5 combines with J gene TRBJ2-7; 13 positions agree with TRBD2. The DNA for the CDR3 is TGTGCCAGCAGCCTGACTAGCGGGGGGACCTACGAGCAGTACTTC. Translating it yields CASSLTSGGTYEQYF.